Sequencing of this T cell receptor (beta chain) was carried out in a study of identical twins. General observations from the study: Recombination models fit unrelated individuals' TCR alpha sharing but underestimated twins'.

V lost 2 bases to trimming and J lost 3 bases, with 11 bases between them. This CDR3 spans 15 amino acids. The V gene's germline CDR1 is MNHEY and CDR2 SVGAGI. A note on this clonotype: Antigen specificity is unknown.

TCRdb reanalysed the 5' RACE reads using MiXCR and keeps one entry per CDR3 protein. The sample includes 430,000 or so distinct CDR3 sequences, approximately 24% of them seen just once. A further study also used this sample, focusing on T cells expressing NK-cell markers.

Sequencing was performed on CD4+ T cells sorted from blood. The source is a woman under 30 in good health. The rearrangement uses TRBV6-5 and TRBJ2-1; D not resolved. CDR3: CASSYGSLNYNEQFF. CDR3 DNA sequence: TGTGCCAGCAGTTACGGCAGTCTGAACTACAATGAGCAGTTCTTC.